This entry is about one T cell receptor (beta chain). As yet, its antigen is unknown. Some clones are missing from TCRdb's copy, which holds only in-frame ones; the method was immunoSEQ multiplex PCR. The repertoire holds 20,000 to 30,000 clones, with 85% to 90% as singletons. This entry is derived from a study of T cells in localized non-small cell lung cancer. Study-level results: With higher T cell density in blood came longer overall survival. The tumor had only one region sequenced, so heterogeneity remains possible.

The CDR3 length is 16 residues. Germline CDR1 and CDR2: SEHNR and FQNEAQ (reference sequence). V lost 6 bases to trimming and J lost 1 base; unmatched junction nucleotides: 6. The clonotype originates from a woman aged 35-70 years with stage I lung adenocarcinoma. The V gene is TRBV7-9, the J gene TRBJ2-5; the match to TRBD2 covers 12 bases. Material: peripheral blood, obtained before any cancer treatment. CDR3 bases: TGTGCCAGCAGTTTAACTAGCGGGGGGCCCCAAGAGACCCAGTACTTC. Translation gives CASSLTSGGPQETQYF.